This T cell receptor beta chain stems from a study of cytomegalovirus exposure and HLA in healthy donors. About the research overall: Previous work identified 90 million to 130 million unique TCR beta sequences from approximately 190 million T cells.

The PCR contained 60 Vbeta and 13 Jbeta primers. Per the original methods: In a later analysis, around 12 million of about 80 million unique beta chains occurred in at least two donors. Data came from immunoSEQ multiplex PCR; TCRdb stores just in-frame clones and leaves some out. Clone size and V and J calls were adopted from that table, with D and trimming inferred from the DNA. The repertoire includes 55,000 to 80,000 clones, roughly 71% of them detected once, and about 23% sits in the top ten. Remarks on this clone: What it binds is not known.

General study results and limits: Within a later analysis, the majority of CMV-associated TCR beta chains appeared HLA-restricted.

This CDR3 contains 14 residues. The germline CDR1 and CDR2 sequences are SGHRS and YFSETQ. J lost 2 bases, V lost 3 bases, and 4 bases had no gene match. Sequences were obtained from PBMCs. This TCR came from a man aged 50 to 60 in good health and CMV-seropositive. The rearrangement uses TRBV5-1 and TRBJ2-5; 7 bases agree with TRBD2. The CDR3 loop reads CASSSSAGQETQYF. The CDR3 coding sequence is TGCGCCAGCAGCTCTTCAGCGGGGCAAGAGACCCAGTACTTC.